One and the same sample provided the 32 T cell receptor beta chains below, sequenced in a study of blood T cell repertoires in COVID-19. TCRdb's copy holds only in-frame clones and misses some; the assay was immunoSEQ multiplex PCR. Seen here are about 80,000 clones, about four fifths observed once, and the top ten hold 9% to 10%. The sequenced sample was peripheral blood. These receptors all stem from a human donor in a cohort sampled during active COVID-19.

The chain employs TRBV7-9 and TRBJ1-1; a possible D gene is TRBD1 (5 bases). Looked up from germline, CDR1 is SEHNR and CDR2 is FQNEAQ (reference sequence). V dropped 5 bases and J dropped 3 bases, with 16 bases sitting between them. This CDR3 has 15 amino acids. This CDR3 is CASSVWAGWDTEAFF. For the CDR3, the DNA is TGTGCCAGCAGCGTCTGGGCAGGGTGGGACACTGAAGCTTTCTTT. Supplemented by reference TRBV7-9 and TRBJ1-1, the full variable domain reads DTGVSQNPRHKITKRGQNVTFRCDPISEHNRLYWYRQTLGQGPEFLTYFQNEAQLEKSRLLSDRFSAERPKGSFSTLEIQRTEQGDSAMYLCASSVWAGWDTEAFFGQGTRLTVV.

V is TRBV3-1 (or the pseudogene TRBV3-2) and J is TRBJ2-3; perhaps TRBD2 as D (6 bases). The V gene lost 2 bases and the J gene lost 0 bases, with 24 bases spanning the gap. CDR1 is LGHDT, CDR2 YNNKEL, per germline (reference sequence). This CDR3 has 20 residues. The DNA of the CDR3 is TGTGCCAGCAGCCAACAAGGACGAACGCGGGGCGGGGAAAGCACAGATACGCAGTATTTT. Translated, it gives CASSQQGRTRGGESTDTQYF.

V is TRBV5-1 and J is TRBJ2-5, with 13 bases matching TRBD2. CDR3 length: 15 amino acids. Germline CDR1 SGHRS, CDR2 YFSETQ. V lost 4 bases, J lost 6 bases, and 6 bases stayed unmatched. Here the CDR3 reads CASSRTSGSEKTQYF. In DNA form, the CDR3 reads TGCGCCAGCAGCAGGACTAGCGGGAGTGAAAAGACCCAGTACTTC.

The rearrangement uses TRBV11-3 and TRBJ1-2; 10 bases match TRBD1. Germline CDR1 reads SGHNT; CDR2 reads YENEEA. The J segment lost 4 bases and the V segment lost 0 bases, leaving 2 bases of the junction unmatched. The CDR3 runs 15 residues. The DNA of the CDR3 is TGTGCCAGCAGCTTAGATGGGACAGGGGTCTATGGCTACACCTTC. Translating it yields CASSLDGTGVYGYTF.

J is TRBJ2-2 and V is TRBV11-2; 8 nucleotides agree with TRBD2. Germline V gene sequence: CDR1 SGHAT, CDR2 FQNNGV. This CDR3 spans 17 amino acids. After removal of 5 bases from V and 4 bases from J, the junction contained 12 bases not matched to a gene. The CDR3 DNA reads as TGTGCCAGCAGCCCTAGGGAGGGGCGGGGGGTCACCGGGGAGCTGTTTTTT. Protein sequence: CASSPREGRGVTGELFF.

V gene TRBV7-2 combines with J gene TRBJ1-6; no clear D gene. Germline V gives CDR1 SGHTA, CDR2 FQGNSA. V gave up 1 base and J gave up 7 bases, with 11 bases separating them. The CDR3 length is 15 residues. CDR3 bases: TGTGCCAGCAGCTTAGGCTCGCCGGAGAATTCACCCCTCCACTTT. The encoded protein is CASSLGSPENSPLHF. Filled out from reference TRBV7-2 and TRBJ1-6, the complete variable domain reads GAGVSQSPSNKVTEKGKDVELRCDPISGHTALYWYRQSLGQGLEFLIYFQGNSAPDKSGLPSDRFSAERTGGSVSTLTIQRTQQEDSAVYLCASSLGSPENSPLHFGNGTRLTVT.

The chain uses TRBV4-2 and TRBJ2-1; 7 nucleotides agree with TRBD2. CDR3 size: 14 residues. The ends lost 4 bases at V and 6 bases at J; junction bases unmatched: 6. Per germline, CDR1 LGHNA and CDR2 YNFKEQ. DNA of the CDR3: TGTGCCAGCAGCCCAAGCGGGACGGGCAATGAGCAGTTCTTC. Translating gives CASSPSGTGNEQFF.

The genes are TRBV28 and TRBJ2-1, with 9 bases that match TRBD1. With 3 bases clipped from V and 7 bases from J, the junction kept 7 bases outside the gene matches. The CDR3 sequence is 15 residues long. Germline CDR1 MDHEN, CDR2 SYDVKM. The CDR3 protein is CASSFRTGARNEQFF. The CDR3, as DNA: TGTGCCAGCAGTTTCAGGACAGGGGCTAGGAATGAGCAGTTCTTC.

In regard to this clone: This CDR3 is also generated by other DNA sequences in the sample. V and J are TRBV19 and TRBJ1-5, with D hard to call. This CDR3 has 14 residues. The germline V gene has CDR1 LNHDA and CDR2 SQIVND (reference sequence). Trimming left V 6 bases short and J 2 bases short, with 11 bases between. CDR3 bases: TGTGCCAGTAGCAAAGGAGGAGGCAATCAGCCCCAGCATTTT. Protein: CASSKGGGNQPQHF.

The V and J genes are TRBV7-9 and TRBJ2-5, with TRBD1 identical over 8 bases. V shed 3 bases and J 2 bases; nucleotides not matched to a gene: 11. The CDR3 extends over 17 amino acids. Germline V gene data show CDR1 as SEHNR and CDR2 as FQNEAQ (reference sequence). DNA for the CDR3: TGTGCCAGCAGCTTGATCGGACAGGGTGGCGAACAAGAGACCCAGTACTTC. This encodes CASSLIGQGGEQETQYF.

This chain joins TRBV7-9 and TRBJ1-2, with a possible D match to TRBD1 (6 bases). Trimming pared 5 bases from V and 7 bases from J, leaving 17 bases between. The CDR3 totals 14 residues. Germline V CDR1 and CDR2: SEHNR, FQNEAQ (reference sequence). The CDR3 loop is CASSPRAGAAGYTF. As DNA, the CDR3 is TGTGCCAGCAGCCCTAGGGCAGGGGCGGCTGGCTACACCTTC.

This rearrangement joins TRBV5-1 to TRBJ2-2; tentative D call: TRBD1 (6 bases). V was clipped by 4 bases and J by 4 bases, with 17 bases between them. The CDR3 consists of 16 residues. CDR1 and CDR2 (germline): SGHRS, YFSETQ. CDR3 DNA sequence: TGCGCCAGCAGCCCCTATGGACAGACTACCACCGGGGAGCTGTTTTTT. This translates into CASSPYGQTTTGELFF.

This clone was counted once. This chain's CDR3 is CASSAVEAGSQYF. Written as DNA, the CDR3 is TGTGCCAGCAGCGCCGTTGAGGCGGGCAGTCAGTACTTC. The V call is TRBV9, the J call TRBJ2-7, with a weak D call TRBD2 (5 bases). The V gene lost 3 bases and the J gene lost 10 bases, with 17 bases spanning the gap. The germline V gene encodes CDR1 SGDLS and CDR2 YYNGEE. There are 13 residues in the CDR3.

This chain links TRBV24-1 with TRBJ1-1; the D is unclear. CDR3 length equals 14 residues. The ends were cut back, 4 bases at V and 1 base at J, with 9 bases in the middle. Germline CDR1 reads KGHDR; CDR2 reads SFDVKD. CDR3 protein: CATSDPGRNTEAFF. The CDR3 DNA reads TGTGCCACCAGTGACCCCGGGAGGAACACTGAAGCTTTCTTT.

This clone is medium-sized in the sample. The chain is built from TRBV19 and TRBJ1-5; the D gene is possibly TRBD1 (6 bases). V was shortened by 0 bases and J by 2 bases, with 8 bases between the two germline ends. Germline values: CDR1 LNHDA, CDR2 SQIVND (reference sequence). The CDR3 runs 15 residues. The CDR3 DNA follows: TGTGCCAGTAGTATAGAACAGGGAGGCAATCAGCCCCAGCATTTT. Its translation: CASSIEQGGNQPQHF.

This clone was recorded only once. The CDR3 region is CASSVEGQGIGEQFF. The DNA of the CDR3 is TGTGCCAGCAGCGTAGAGGGACAGGGTATTGGTGAGCAGTTCTTC. V usage is TRBV9 and J usage is TRBJ2-1; 9 positions agree with TRBD1. J gave up 9 bases and V 0 bases, and 7 bases lay outside the gene matches. Per the germline V gene, CDR1 is SGDLS and CDR2 is YYNGEE. CDR3 length equals 15 residues. Complete variable domain (other parts from reference TRBV9 and TRBJ2-1): DSGVTQTPKHLITATGQRVTLRCSPRSGDLSVYWYQQSLDQGLQFLIQYYNGEERAKGNILERFSAQQFPDLHSELNLSSLELGDSALYFCASSVEGQGIGEQFFGPGTRLTVL.

The rearrangement links TRBV3-1 (or the pseudogene TRBV3-2) to TRBJ2-1, with D perhaps matching TRBD2 (5 bases). CDR3 length: 12 residues. The V gene lost 6 bases and the J gene lost 7 bases, with 10 bases spanning the gap. Germline CDR1 and CDR2: LGHDT and YNNKEL (reference sequence). CDR3 sequence (DNA): TGTGCCAGCAGTATCCTAGCAAATGAGCAGTTCTTC. Protein sequence: CASSILANEQFF.

The chain joins TRBV5-4 to TRBJ2-6, with TRBD2 identical over 9 bases. V trimming: 1 base; J trimming: 2 bases; junction bases outside the gene matches: 4. Germline CDR1 and CDR2: SGHNT and YYREEE (reference sequence). CDR3 length: 17 amino acids. The CDR3 coding sequence is TGTGCCAGCAGCTTGCGCGGGAGGGCCACTGGGGCCAACGTCCTGACTTTC. Its translation: CASSLRGRATGANVLTF.

This clone was recorded a few times. The chain combines TRBV6-2 or TRBV6-3 with TRBJ2-1, with 7 bases that match TRBD2. The CDR3 extends over 15 amino acids. Per the germline V gene, CDR1 is MNHEY and CDR2 is SVGEGT. J gave up 0 bases and V 6 bases, and 5 bases lay outside the gene matches. CDR3 DNA sequence: TGTGCCAGCAGCCGAGCGGGGAGCTCCTACAATGAGCAGTTCTTC. This translates into CASSRAGSSYNEQFF.

The chain employs TRBV7-8 and TRBJ2-5, with 15 nucleotides matching TRBD2. J gave up 9 bases and V 6 bases, and 11 bases lay outside the gene matches. Germline lookup yields CDR1 SGHVS and CDR2 FQNEAQ. The CDR3 extends over 16 amino acids. The DNA of the CDR3 is TGTGCCAGCAGTCATGATTCCGGGACTAGCGGGAGGCCCCAGTACTTC. It codes for CASSHDSGTSGRPQYF.

The chain has TRBV5-1 and TRBJ2-3; TRBD1 matches 10 bases. Trimming cost V 4 bases and J 1 base; bases outside gene matches: 15. This CDR3 has 19 residues. Per germline, CDR1 SGHRS and CDR2 YFSETQ. The chain's CDR3 is CASSTGTGDSLTRTDTQYF. CDR3 nucleotide sequence: TGCGCCAGCAGCACGGGGACAGGGGATTCCTTAACCCGCACAGATACGCAGTATTTT.

V usage is TRBV7-3 and J usage is TRBJ2-6; 8 bases line up with TRBD1. Germline CDR1 reads SGHTA; CDR2 reads FQGTGA. CDR3 length: 15 amino acids. Trimming took 5 bases from V and 4 from J; bases not matched to a gene: 4. The CDR3 DNA sequence: TGTGCCAGCAGCCCGACAGGGGTCGGGGCCAACGTCCTGACTTTC. Translation gives CASSPTGVGANVLTF.

The chain has TRBV5-1 and TRBJ1-4, with 7 bases fitting TRBD1. The V and J ends lost 1 base and 8 bases, in that order; junction bases with no gene match: 5. CDR3 length equals 14 residues. Germline CDR1 and CDR2: SGHRS and YFSETQ. The CDR3 DNA sequence: TGCGCCAGCAGCTTGCAGGGGGAACGCGAAAAACTGTTTTTT. Translated, it gives CASSLQGEREKLFF.

The chain employs TRBV2 and TRBJ2-3; 7 nucleotides line up with TRBD1. Trimming cost V 6 bases and J 3 bases; bases outside gene matches: 9. Germline-derived CDR1 and CDR2 are SNHLY and FYNNEI. This CDR3 has 15 residues. CDR3 protein: CASSRDRVGTDTQYF. Here the CDR3 DNA reads TGTGCCAGCAGCCGCGACAGGGTGGGTACAGATACGCAGTATTTT.

Only a few counts were recorded for this clone. This chain uses TRBV6-5 with TRBJ2-7; perhaps TRBD1 as D (6 bases). Trimming cost V 10 bases and J 4 bases, with 14 bases left between them. This CDR3 contains 12 residues. The germline CDR1 and CDR2 sequences are MNHEY and SVGAGI. CDR3: CATQGSAYEQYF. CDR3 in DNA: TGTGCCACCCAGGGGTCGGCGTACGAGCAGTACTTC.

The chain links TRBV6-4 to TRBJ2-1; 9 bases are a match to TRBD2. This CDR3 is 15 amino acids long. V was clipped by 3 bases and J by 6 bases; unmatched bases: 6. Germline assignment: CDR1 MRHNA and CDR2 SNTAGT. The CDR3 reads CASSEGAGGPNEQFF. CDR3 coding DNA: TGTGCCAGCAGTGAAGGGGCGGGGGGGCCCAATGAGCAGTTCTTC.

The chain uses TRBV12-5 and TRBJ2-3; tentatively, D is TRBD1 (5 bases). In germline, CDR1 is LGHNT, CDR2 FRNRAP. V was cut by 2 bases and J by 0 bases, with 9 bases left in between. The CDR3 covers 15 residues. In nucleotides, the CDR3 is TGTGCTAGTGGTTTGAGGCCAGGGAGCACAGATACGCAGTATTTT. This translates into CASGLRPGSTDTQYF.

V usage is TRBV6-5 and J usage is TRBJ2-7, with a possible D match to TRBD2 (6 bases). The germline V gene has CDR1 MNHEY and CDR2 SVGAGI. This CDR3 contains 14 residues. V lost 7 bases to trimming and J lost 6 bases, with 19 bases between them. CDR3 protein: CASILSGAGTEQYF. Written as DNA, the CDR3 is TGTGCCAGCATCCTTTCGGGAGCAGGGACCGAGCAGTACTTC.

In DNA, the CDR3 is TGTGCCATCAGTGCCAGGGGAAACACCATATATTTT. It is translated as CAISARGNTIYF. This chain uses TRBV10-3 with TRBJ1-3; D is undetermined. Between the trimmed V and J ends, which lost 4 bases and 4 bases, there was a span of 5 bases. Per the germline V gene, CDR1 is ENHRY and CDR2 is SYGVKD. CDR3 size: 12 residues.

The rearrangement joins TRBV7-9 to TRBJ1-1; TRBD1 agrees at 7 bases. V shed 5 bases and J 1 base; nucleotides not matched to a gene: 1. Germline values: CDR1 SEHNR, CDR2 FQNEAQ (reference sequence). This CDR3 region has 13 residues. CDR3 in DNA: TGTGCCAGCAGCCGACAGGGGAACACTGAAGCTTTCTTT. The encoded protein is CASSRQGNTEAFF.

The chain recombines TRBV6-6 with TRBJ2-7, with no clear D. Trimming pared 6 bases from V and 7 bases from J, leaving 13 bases between. Germline CDR1 reads MNHNY; CDR2 reads SVGAGI (reference sequence). The CDR3 extends over 12 amino acids. The CDR3 region is CASRQRRGEQYF. CDR3 coding DNA: TGTGCCAGCAGACAACGCAGAGGAGAGCAGTACTTC.

This chain joins TRBV5-1 and TRBJ2-5; 8 bases line up with TRBD2. Trimming took 4 bases from V and 5 from J; bases not matched to a gene: 4. The CDR3 contains 13 residues. Looked up from germline, CDR1 is SGHRS and CDR2 is YFSETQ. CDR3 sequence: CASSQTSVETQYF. The CDR3, as DNA: TGCGCCAGCAGCCAGACTAGCGTGGAGACCCAGTACTTC. The full variable domain, with the rest looked up from reference TRBV5-1 and TRBJ2-5, is KAGVTQTPRYLIKTRGQQVTLSCSPISGHRSVSWYQQTPGQGLQFLFEYFSETQRNKGNFPGRFSGRQFSNSRSEMNVSTLELGDSALYLCASSQTSVETQYFGPGTRLLVL.